This record concerns one TCR beta chain sequence. Which antigen it targets is not known. Qualities for individual bases were not recorded, and no much larger clone is one base off. The study tested focal radiation therapy combined with CTLA-4 blockade (ipilimumab) in patients with chemo-refractory metastatic non-small-cell lung cancer. Library preparation used the immunoSEQ multiplex PCR assay. TCRdb provides this immuneACCESS table in a form limited to in-frame rearrangements. Some clones are lacking; in checked studies, under half of them reflect an unresolved V gene, and why the rest are absent is not known. The sample profile shows more than 90,000 clones; about 86% of them were found once. 4.9% of the sample is held by the ten biggest clonotypes. Counted from cysteine to phenylalanine, this CDR3 has 14 amino acids. Of all the DNA, just the CDR3 is kept, 42 bases in frame from base 1. CDR1 and CDR2 are drawn from the germline V gene: SNHLY, FYNNEI. V and J are trimmed by 10 bases and 4 bases, and the gene matches miss 8 bases of the junction.

The sample belongs to a study of radiotherapy plus CTLA-4 blockade in lung cancer (dated by TCRdb to the late 2010s). Regarding the study in general: Among enrolled patients, about 17% had an objective response and 31% reached disease control. Here is what the overall study found, with its caveats: After treatment with radiotherapy and ipilimumab, TCR clones that originated in tumors expanded in peripheral blood. The strongest predictors of response were reported to be early dynamic shifts in blood T cell clones along with a rise in serum interferon-beta following radiation.

The receptor's source is a human donor with non-small cell lung cancer that progressed on radiotherapy plus ipilimumab. This chain joins TRBV2 to TRBJ1-1; 11 central bases correspond to TRBD1. The sequences come from peripheral blood, collected from a patient treated with radiotherapy plus ipilimumab. Here is the DNA: TGTGCCACCAGGACAGGGGGCAGGTTCACTGAAGCTTTCTTT. Its product reads: CATRTGGRFTEAFF.